This is a list of T cell receptor beta chains from one sample in a study of T cell responses to AZD1222 COVID-19 vaccine. Only in-frame clones appear in the TCRdb table, and some are missing; sequencing was by immunoSEQ multiplex PCR. The sample has about 130,000 clones; about nine tenths are singletons. This sample comprised peripheral blood, obtained on day 0 of MenACWY control vaccination. The receptors derive from an adult in good health. Both conserved end residues are part of each CDR3. A D gene is named only where the DNA matches it firmly. Only some rows state a clone size, as once, few, many or a class for expanded clones.

V gene: TRBV5-4; clone size: .; D gene: .; J gene: TRBJ1-2; CDR3 DNA: TGTGCCAGCAGCTTGGGTCCAGGGGAAACGTCTGGCTACACCTTC; CDR3 protein: CASSLGPGETSGYTF
V gene: TRBV4-1; clone size: .; D gene: .; J gene: TRBJ2-1; CDR3 DNA: TGCGCCAGCAGCCGCGGGCTTGTCCCTTGGGATGAGCAGTTCTTC; CDR3 protein: CASSRGLVPWDEQFF
V gene: TRBV9; clone size: few; D gene: .; J gene: TRBJ2-1; CDR3 DNA: TGTGCCAGCAGCGTCAATCGATACCCAGCTCCCTACAATGAGCAGTTCTTC; CDR3 protein: CASSVNRYPAPYNEQFF
V gene: TRBV6-5; clone size: .; D gene: .; J gene: TRBJ2-3; CDR3 DNA: TGTGCCAGCAGTTCGGCGGGCAGGATCACAGATACGCAGTATTTT; CDR3 protein: CASSSAGRITDTQYF
V gene: TRBV30; clone size: .; D gene: .; J gene: TRBJ2-7; CDR3 DNA: TGTGCCTGGAGTGCCCCTCCGCGGGACTACGAGCAGTACTTC; CDR3 protein: CAWSAPPRDYEQYF
V gene: TRBV19; clone size: .; D gene: TRBD2; J gene: TRBJ2-1; CDR3 DNA: TGTGCCAGTAGTCCGGGACTAGCTAATTCCCATGAGCAGTTCTTC; CDR3 protein: CASSPGLANSHEQFF
V gene: TRBV27; clone size: .; D gene: .; J gene: TRBJ2-7; CDR3 DNA: TGTGCCAGCAGTTTAGCCGGACTAAGCTCCTACGAGCAGTACTTC; CDR3 protein: CASSLAGLSSYEQYF
V gene: TRBV28; clone size: .; D gene: .; J gene: TRBJ2-7; CDR3 DNA: TGTGCCAGCACTTTTAGACTAGGGATCTCCTACGAGCAGTACTTC; CDR3 protein: CASTFRLGISYEQYF
V gene: TRBV6-5; clone size: .; D gene: .; J gene: TRBJ2-7; CDR3 DNA: TGTGCCAGCAGGATTAGCGGCTCCTACGAGCAGTACTTC; CDR3 protein: CASRISGSYEQYF
V gene: TRBV19; clone size: .; D gene: TRBD1; J gene: TRBJ2-7; CDR3 DNA: TGTGCCACCGCGGACAGGGACGAGCAGTACTTC; CDR3 protein: CATADRDEQYF
V gene: TRBV6-5; clone size: .; D gene: TRBD1; J gene: TRBJ2-5; CDR3 DNA: TGTGCCAGCAGTTACTCCGGGACAGGAGAGACCCAGTACTTC; CDR3 protein: CASSYSGTGETQYF
V gene: TRBV6-6; clone size: once; D gene: TRBD1; J gene: TRBJ1-5; CDR3 DNA: TGTGCCAGCAGTTCCGGGACAGGGGTCAATCAGCCCCAGCATTTT; CDR3 protein: CASSSGTGVNQPQHF
V gene: TRBV11-2; clone size: .; D gene: .; J gene: TRBJ2-5; CDR3 DNA: TGTGCCAGCAGCTTTTCTCCCGGCCGCCAAGAGACCCAGTACTTC; CDR3 protein: CASSFSPGRQETQYF
V gene: TRBV5-1; clone size: .; D gene: TRBD2; J gene: TRBJ2-7; CDR3 DNA: TGCGCCAGCAGCGATTGGACTAGCGGGAGGGGTCTTTCCTACGAGCAGTACTTC; CDR3 protein: CASSDWTSGRGLSYEQYF
V gene: TRBV2; clone size: .; D gene: TRBD2; J gene: TRBJ2-3; CDR3 DNA: TGTGCCAGCAGTGTCGGGGGGAAGGGGAGAGATACGCAGTATTTT; CDR3 protein: CASSVGGKGRDTQYF
V gene: TRBV14; clone size: .; D gene: TRBD1; J gene: TRBJ1-1; CDR3 DNA: TGTGCCAGCAGGGGACAGGGTCCCACTGAAGCTTTCTTT; CDR3 protein: CASRGQGPTEAFF
V gene: TRBV4-2; clone size: few; D gene: .; J gene: TRBJ1-1; CDR3 DNA: TGTGCCAGCAGCCAAGAGGGCCCGGGCGGGTCCCCTGGCACTGAAGCTTTCTTT; CDR3 protein: CASSQEGPGGSPGTEAFF
V gene: TRBV6-6; clone size: .; D gene: .; J gene: TRBJ2-3; CDR3 DNA: TGTGCCAGCAGCAAATCGACAGATACGCAGTATTTT; CDR3 protein: CASSKSTDTQYF
V gene: TRBV11-2; clone size: .; D gene: .; J gene: TRBJ2-3; CDR3 DNA: TGTGCCAGCAGCTTAGGCACAGATACGCAGTATTTT; CDR3 protein: CASSLGTDTQYF
V gene: TRBV3-1/TRBV3-2; clone size: .; D gene: .; J gene: TRBJ2-7; CDR3 DNA: TGTGCCAGCAGCCAAGTTCGATTCTACGAGCAGTACTTC; CDR3 protein: CASSQVRFYEQYF
V gene: TRBV10-2; clone size: .; D gene: .; J gene: TRBJ2-2; CDR3 DNA: TGCGCCAGCAGTGACAGTCCGTCGGGCACCGGGGAGCTGTTTTTT; CDR3 protein: CASSDSPSGTGELFF
V gene: TRBV30; clone size: .; D gene: .; J gene: TRBJ1-2; CDR3 DNA: TGTGCCTGCCAGCAAAACAGGGTAAACTATGGCTACACCTTC; CDR3 protein: CACQQNRVNYGYTF
V gene: TRBV28; clone size: .; D gene: .; J gene: TRBJ2-7; CDR3 DNA: TGTGCCAGCAGGCCCAGCGGATCCTACGAGCAGTACTTC; CDR3 protein: CASRPSGSYEQYF
V gene: TRBV7-6; clone size: .; D gene: .; J gene: TRBJ2-1; CDR3 DNA: TGTGCCAGCAGTTCCCCTACCGTTAGCTCCTACAATGAGCAGTTCTTC; CDR3 protein: CASSSPTVSSYNEQFF
V gene: TRBV28; clone size: .; D gene: .; J gene: TRBJ1-3; CDR3 DNA: TGTGCCAGCACTACAACTTTAGGGAGGGCCAACTCTGGAAACACCATATATTTT; CDR3 protein: CASTTTLGRANSGNTIYF
V gene: TRBV11-2; clone size: once; D gene: .; J gene: TRBJ2-3; CDR3 DNA: TGTGCCAGCAGTCCGCCGGGGCGCGCAGATACGCAGTATTTT; CDR3 protein: CASSPPGRADTQYF
V gene: TRBV5-6; clone size: .; D gene: .; J gene: TRBJ1-1; CDR3 DNA: TGTGCCAGCAGCCCCGGGGTGGACACTGAAGCTTTCTTT; CDR3 protein: CASSPGVDTEAFF
V gene: TRBV19; clone size: .; D gene: .; J gene: TRBJ1-1; CDR3 DNA: TGTGCCAGTAGTATAGTATGGCCTCTGAACACTGAAGCTTTCTTT; CDR3 protein: CASSIVWPLNTEAFF
V gene: TRBV2; clone size: .; D gene: TRBD2; J gene: TRBJ2-1; CDR3 DNA: TGTGCCAGCAGATTTGGGACTAGCGGGTACTACAATGAGCAGTTCTTC; CDR3 protein: CASRFGTSGYYNEQFF
V gene: TRBV7-6; clone size: .; D gene: .; J gene: TRBJ1-5; CDR3 DNA: TGTGCCAGCAGCTTACGTCAGAATCAGCCCCAGCATTTT; CDR3 protein: CASSLRQNQPQHF
V gene: TRBV19; clone size: .; D gene: .; J gene: TRBJ2-3; CDR3 DNA: TGTGCCAGTAGCCTGGGACAATCCAAGTATACGCAGTATTTT; CDR3 protein: CASSLGQSKYTQYF
V gene: TRBV14; clone size: .; D gene: TRBD2; J gene: TRBJ2-7; CDR3 DNA: TGTGCCAGCAGCCCGGGACTAGCGGGAGTAGAAAGGATTTCCTACGAGCAGTACTTC; CDR3 protein: CASSPGLAGVERISYEQYF
V gene: TRBV28; clone size: .; D gene: .; J gene: TRBJ2-7; CDR3 DNA: TGTGCCAGCAGTTCGACGGATCAAGCCTACGAGCAGTACTTC; CDR3 protein: CASSSTDQAYEQYF
V gene: TRBV7-3; clone size: .; D gene: TRBD1; J gene: TRBJ1-1; CDR3 DNA: TGTGCCAGCAGCTCGGTACAGGGGGCTGAAGCTTTCTTT; CDR3 protein: CASSSVQGAEAFF
V gene: TRBV28; clone size: .; D gene: .; J gene: TRBJ1-6; CDR3 DNA: TGTGCCAGCAGACCACCTGAGCCCCTGGGATCACCCCTCCACTTT; CDR3 protein: CASRPPEPLGSPLHF
V gene: TRBV2; clone size: .; D gene: .; J gene: TRBJ2-7; CDR3 DNA: TGTGCCAGCAGTGACGTCGTTTCCTACGAGCAGTACTTC; CDR3 protein: CASSDVVSYEQYF
V gene: TRBV19; clone size: .; D gene: TRBD1; J gene: TRBJ2-1; CDR3 DNA: TGTGCCAGTAAAGGGGGCGTGGCGAGGGGCTACAATGAGCAGTTCTTC; CDR3 protein: CASKGGVARGYNEQFF